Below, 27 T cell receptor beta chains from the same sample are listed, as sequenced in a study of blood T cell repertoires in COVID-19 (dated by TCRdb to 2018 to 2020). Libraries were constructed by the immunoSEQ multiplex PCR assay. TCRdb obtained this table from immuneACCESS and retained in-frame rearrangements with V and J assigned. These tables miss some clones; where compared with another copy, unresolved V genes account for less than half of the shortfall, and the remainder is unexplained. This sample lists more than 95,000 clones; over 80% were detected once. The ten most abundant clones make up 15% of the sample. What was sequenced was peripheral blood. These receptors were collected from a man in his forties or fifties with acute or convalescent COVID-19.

The CDR3 sequence is CASSRTGKDQPQHF. The CDR3 region has the DNA TGTGCCAGCAGCCGGACAGGGAAAGATCAGCCCCAGCATTTT. This rearrangement joins TRBV6-6 to TRBJ1-5; the match to TRBD1 covers 8 bases. With V trimmed by 6 bases and J by 5 bases, 6 bases remained unmatched. CDR3 size: 14 residues. CDR1 MNHNY and CDR2 SVGAGI come from the germline V gene (reference sequence).

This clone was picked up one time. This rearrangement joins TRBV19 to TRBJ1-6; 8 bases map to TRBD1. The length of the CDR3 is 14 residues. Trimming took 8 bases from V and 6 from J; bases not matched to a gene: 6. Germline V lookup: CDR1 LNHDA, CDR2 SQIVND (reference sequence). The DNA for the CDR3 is TGTGCCAGTGGAAGGACAGGGTTTAATTCACCCCTCCACTTT. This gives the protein CASGRTGFNSPLHF.

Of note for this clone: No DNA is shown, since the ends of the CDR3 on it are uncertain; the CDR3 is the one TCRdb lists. The CDR3: CATSDWALGSGKFF. The V call is TRBV24-1, the J call TRBJ2-1; the table's D call, TRBD2, has no DNA check behind it. Germline CDR1 and CDR2: KGHDR and SFDVKD. The CDR3 length is 14 residues, termini included.

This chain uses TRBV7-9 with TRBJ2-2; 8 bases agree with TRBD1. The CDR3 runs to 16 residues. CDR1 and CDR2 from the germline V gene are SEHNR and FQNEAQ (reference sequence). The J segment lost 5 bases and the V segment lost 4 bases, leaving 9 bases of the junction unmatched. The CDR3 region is CASSSLQGGRTGELFF. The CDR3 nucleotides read TGTGCCAGCAGCTCGCTACAGGGGGGAAGGACCGGGGAGCTGTTTTTT.

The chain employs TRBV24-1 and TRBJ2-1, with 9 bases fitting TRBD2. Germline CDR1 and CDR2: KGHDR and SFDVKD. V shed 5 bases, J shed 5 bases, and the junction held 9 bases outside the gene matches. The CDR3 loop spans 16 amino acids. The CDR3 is CATSVLEAGGNNEQFF. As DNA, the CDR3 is TGTGCCACCAGTGTACTCGAAGCGGGAGGAAACAATGAGCAGTTCTTC.

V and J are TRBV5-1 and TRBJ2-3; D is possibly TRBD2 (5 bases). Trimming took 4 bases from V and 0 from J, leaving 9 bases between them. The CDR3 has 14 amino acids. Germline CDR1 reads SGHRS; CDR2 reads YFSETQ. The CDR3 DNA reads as TGCGCCAGCAGCCGGACTCACAGCACAGATACGCAGTATTTT. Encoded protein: CASSRTHSTDTQYF.

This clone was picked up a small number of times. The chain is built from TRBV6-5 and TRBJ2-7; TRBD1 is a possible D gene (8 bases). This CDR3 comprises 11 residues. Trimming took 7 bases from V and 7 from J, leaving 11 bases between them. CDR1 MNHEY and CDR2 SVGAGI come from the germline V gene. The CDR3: CASTQGGEQYF. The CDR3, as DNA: TGTGCCAGCACACAGGGGGGGGAGCAGTACTTC.

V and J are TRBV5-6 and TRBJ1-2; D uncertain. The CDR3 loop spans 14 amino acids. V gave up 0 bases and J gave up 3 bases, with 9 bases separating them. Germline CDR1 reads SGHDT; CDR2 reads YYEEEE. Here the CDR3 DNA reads TGTGCCAGCAGCTTGGGATCGGTAGACTATGGCTACACCTTC. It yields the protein CASSLGSVDYGYTF.

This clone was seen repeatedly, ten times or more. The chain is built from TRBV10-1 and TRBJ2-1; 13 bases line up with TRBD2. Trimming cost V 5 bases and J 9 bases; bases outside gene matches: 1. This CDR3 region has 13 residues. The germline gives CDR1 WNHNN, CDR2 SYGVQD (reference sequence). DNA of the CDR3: TGCGCCAGCAGTAGGACTAGCGGGAGTGAGCAGTTCTTC. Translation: CASSRTSGSEQFF.

The DNA for the CDR3 is TGTGCCAGCAGTGATCAGGGACAGGAGTATCAGCCCCAGCATTTT. This translates into CASSDQGQEYQPQHF. The chain employs TRBV6-4 and TRBJ1-5; 8 bases align to TRBD1. Germline values: CDR1 MRHNA, CDR2 SNTAGT. The CDR3 is 15 residues long. With V trimmed by 3 bases and J by 5 bases, 6 bases remained unmatched.

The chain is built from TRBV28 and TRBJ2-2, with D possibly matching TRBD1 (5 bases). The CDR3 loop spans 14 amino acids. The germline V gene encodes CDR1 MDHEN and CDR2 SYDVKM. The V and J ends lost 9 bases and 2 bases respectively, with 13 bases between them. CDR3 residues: CASNRIDNTGELFF. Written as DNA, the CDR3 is TGTGCCAGTAACAGGATAGATAACACCGGGGAGCTGTTTTTT.

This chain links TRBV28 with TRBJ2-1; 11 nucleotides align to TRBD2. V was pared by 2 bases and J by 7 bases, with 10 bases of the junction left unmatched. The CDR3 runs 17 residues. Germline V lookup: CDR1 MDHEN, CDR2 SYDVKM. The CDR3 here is CASSLRLLAGVGNEQFF. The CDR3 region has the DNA TGTGCCAGCAGTTTACGCCTACTAGCGGGAGTTGGTAATGAGCAGTTCTTC.

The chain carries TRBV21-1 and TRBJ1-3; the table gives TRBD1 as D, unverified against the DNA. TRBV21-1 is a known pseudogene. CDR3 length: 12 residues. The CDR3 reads CASSKAGTGEYF. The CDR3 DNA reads TGTGCCAGCAGCAAAGCTGGGACAGGGGAGTATTTT.

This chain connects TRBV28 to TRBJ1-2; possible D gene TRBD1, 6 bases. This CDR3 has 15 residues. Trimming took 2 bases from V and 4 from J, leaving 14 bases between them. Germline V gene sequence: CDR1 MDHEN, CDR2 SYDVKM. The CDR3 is CASSLPQGFSYGYTF. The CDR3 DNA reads TGTGCCAGCAGTTTACCCCAGGGGTTTTCCTATGGCTACACCTTC.

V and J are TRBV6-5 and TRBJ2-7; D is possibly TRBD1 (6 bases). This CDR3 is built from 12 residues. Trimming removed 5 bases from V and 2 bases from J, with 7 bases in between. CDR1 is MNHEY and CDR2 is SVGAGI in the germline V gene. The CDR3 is CASSRTAYEQYF. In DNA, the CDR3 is TGTGCCAGCAGTAGGACAGCCTACGAGCAGTACTTC.

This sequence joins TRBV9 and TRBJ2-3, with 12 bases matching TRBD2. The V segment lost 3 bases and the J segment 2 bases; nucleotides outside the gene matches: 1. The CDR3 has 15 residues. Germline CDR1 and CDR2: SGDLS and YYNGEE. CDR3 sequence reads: CASSGTSGITDTQYF. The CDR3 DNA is TGTGCCAGCAGCGGGACTAGCGGGATCACAGATACGCAGTATTTT.

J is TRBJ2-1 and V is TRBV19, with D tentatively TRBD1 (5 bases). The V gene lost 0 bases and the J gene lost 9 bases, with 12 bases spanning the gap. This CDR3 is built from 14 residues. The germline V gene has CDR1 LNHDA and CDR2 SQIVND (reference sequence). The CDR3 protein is CASSIDLGLAEQFF. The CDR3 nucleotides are TGTGCCAGTAGTATAGATCTGGGGCTGGCTGAGCAGTTCTTC.

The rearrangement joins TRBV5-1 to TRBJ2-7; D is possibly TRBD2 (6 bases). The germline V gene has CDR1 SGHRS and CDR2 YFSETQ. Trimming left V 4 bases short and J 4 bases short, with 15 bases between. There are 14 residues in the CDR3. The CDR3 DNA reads TGCGCCAGCAGCACTAGCTCGGGGAATTACGAGCAGTACTTC. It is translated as CASSTSSGNYEQYF.

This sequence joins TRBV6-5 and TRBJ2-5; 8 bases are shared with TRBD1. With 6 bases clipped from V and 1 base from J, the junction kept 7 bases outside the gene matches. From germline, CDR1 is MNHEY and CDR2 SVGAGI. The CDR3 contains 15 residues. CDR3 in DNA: TGTGCCAGCAGCGCACGGGGACAGGTCCAAGAGACCCAGTACTTC. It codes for CASSARGQVQETQYF.

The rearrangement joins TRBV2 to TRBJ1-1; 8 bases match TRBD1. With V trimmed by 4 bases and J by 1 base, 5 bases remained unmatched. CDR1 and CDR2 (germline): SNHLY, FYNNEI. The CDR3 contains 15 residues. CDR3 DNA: TGTGCCAGCAGTGCCACGGGGACAGGGAACACTGAAGCTTTCTTT. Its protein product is CASSATGTGNTEAFF.

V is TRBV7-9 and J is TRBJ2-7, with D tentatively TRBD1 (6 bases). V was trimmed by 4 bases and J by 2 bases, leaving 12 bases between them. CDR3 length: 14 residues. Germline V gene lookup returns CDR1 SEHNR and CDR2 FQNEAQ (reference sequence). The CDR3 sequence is CASSSTGPTYEQYF. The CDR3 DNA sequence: TGTGCCAGCAGCTCGACAGGTCCCACCTACGAGCAGTACTTC.

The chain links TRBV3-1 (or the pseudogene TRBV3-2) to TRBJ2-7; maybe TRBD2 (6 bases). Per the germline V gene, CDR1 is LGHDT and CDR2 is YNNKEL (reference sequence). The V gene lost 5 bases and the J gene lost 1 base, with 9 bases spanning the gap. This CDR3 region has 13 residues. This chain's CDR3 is CASSEGLSYEQYF. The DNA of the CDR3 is TGTGCCAGCAGCGAGGGACTGTCCTACGAGCAGTACTTC.

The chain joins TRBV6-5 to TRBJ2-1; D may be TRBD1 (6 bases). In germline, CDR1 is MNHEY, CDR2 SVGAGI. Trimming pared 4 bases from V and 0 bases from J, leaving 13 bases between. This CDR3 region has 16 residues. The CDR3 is CASSWLTGSSYNEQFF. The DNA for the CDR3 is TGTGCCAGCAGTTGGCTAACAGGGAGCTCCTACAATGAGCAGTTCTTC.

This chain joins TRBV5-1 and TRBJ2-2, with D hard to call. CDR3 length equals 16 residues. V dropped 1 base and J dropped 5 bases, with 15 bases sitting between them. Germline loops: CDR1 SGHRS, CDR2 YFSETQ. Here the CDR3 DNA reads TGCGCCAGCAGCTTGTCGGCAGTAGCTAGGACCGGGGAGCTGTTTTTT. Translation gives CASSLSAVARTGELFF.

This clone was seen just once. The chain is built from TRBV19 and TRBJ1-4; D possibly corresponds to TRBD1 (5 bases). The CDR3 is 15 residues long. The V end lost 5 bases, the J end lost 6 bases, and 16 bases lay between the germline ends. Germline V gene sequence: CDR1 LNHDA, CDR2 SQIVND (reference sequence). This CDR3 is CASSPGGVADEKLFF. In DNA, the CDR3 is TGTGCCAGTAGTCCTGGGGGGGTTGCTGATGAAAAACTGTTTTTT. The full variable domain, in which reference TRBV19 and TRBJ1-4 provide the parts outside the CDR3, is DGGITQSPKYLFRKEGQNVTLSCEQNLNHDAMYWYRQDPGQGLRLIYYSQIVNDFQKGDIAEGYSVSREKKESFPLTVTSAQKNPTAFYLCASSPGGVADEKLFFGSGTQLSVL.

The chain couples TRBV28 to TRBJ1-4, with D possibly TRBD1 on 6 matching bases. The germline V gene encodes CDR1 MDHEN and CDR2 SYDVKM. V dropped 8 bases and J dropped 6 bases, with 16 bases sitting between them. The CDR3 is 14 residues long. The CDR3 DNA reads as TGTGCCAGCCTCCGAGGGGGGGCTGATGAAAAACTGTTTTTT. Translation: CASLRGGADEKLFF.

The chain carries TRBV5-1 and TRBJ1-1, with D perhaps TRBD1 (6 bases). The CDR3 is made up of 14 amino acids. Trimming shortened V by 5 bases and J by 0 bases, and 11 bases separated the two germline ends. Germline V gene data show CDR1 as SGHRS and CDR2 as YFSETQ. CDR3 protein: CASRGGTLNTEAFF. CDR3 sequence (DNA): TGCGCCAGCAGGGGAGGGACACTGAACACTGAAGCTTTCTTT.